One T cell receptor (beta chain) is described in this entry. What it binds is unknown. TCR beta sequences were obtained from blood CD8+ and CD4+ T cells. V was pared by 9 bases and J by 3 bases, with 12 bases of the junction left unmatched. Germline V lookup: CDR1 LNHDA, CDR2 SQIVND (reference sequence). This CDR3 spans 15 amino acids. These data belong to a study of CD8 T cells in Susac syndrome. Study-wide background: When blood was drawn, the patients with Susac syndrome were therapy-naive, on corticosteroids, or on intravenous immunoglobulin alone. Study-wide results and caveats: The study's TCR sequencing and HLA analysis drew on a certain number of individuals. That number was acknowledged as relatively small.

cDNA came from about 0.51 to 1 ug RNA primed by random hexamers. Multiplex PCR with immunoSEQ amplified the TCR beta CDR3 across 54 Vbeta and 13 Jbeta. TCRdb recomputed calls from the immunoSEQ multiplex PCR reads with MiXCR, one row per CDR3 protein. This sample has about 130,000 distinct CDR3 sequences, with roughly 94% found just once. This sequence was found in a human donor with Susac syndrome. This chain joins TRBV19 and TRBJ1-2; TRBD1 matches at 8 bases. The specimen was CD8+ T cells from PBMCs. CDR3 amino acids: CASRGQVGYHYGYTF. CDR3 nucleotide sequence: TGTGCCAGCAGGGGGCAGGTCGGATACCACTATGGCTACACCTTC. The complete variable domain, with remaining parts taken from reference TRBV19 and TRBJ1-2, reads DGGITQSPKYLFRKEGQNVTLSCEQNLNHDAMYWYRQDPGQGLRLIYYSQIVNDFQKGDIAEGYSVSREKKESFPLTVTSAQKNPTAFYLCASRGQVGYHYGYTFGSGTRLTVV.